The 13 T cell receptor beta chains given below trace back to one sample, sequenced in a study of T cells in narcolepsy (dated by TCRdb to the late 2010s). Library creation used the immunoSEQ multiplex PCR assay. Drawn from immuneACCESS, this table holds only the in-frame rearrangements with V and J called that TCRdb kept. Clones are partly lost; checked studies trace under half to an unresolved V gene and leave the rest unexplained. In this sample the table shows roughly 20,000 clones, about 81% of which occur a single time. Jointly, the top ten make up around 4% of the sample. The sequenced sample was memory (CD45RA-) CD4+ T cells from blood. The sample's cell subset or site, from its label and the paper: memory T cells sorted ex vivo from peripheral blood. Receptors originate from a human donor in good health.

The chain uses TRBV7-2 and TRBJ1-3; a weak D match, TRBD1 (6 bases). This CDR3 comprises 15 residues. Trimming stripped 5 bases from V and 4 bases from J, with 15 bases between. The V gene's germline CDR1 is SGHTA and CDR2 FQGNSA. The CDR3 DNA is TGTGCCAGCAGCCCGGGGGGGGGCTTCGGAAACACCATATATTTT. This sequence encodes CASSPGGGFGNTIYF.

The sample holds a few counts of this clone. The J gene is TRBJ1-4, the V gene TRBV5-6; TRBD1 is a possible D gene (6 bases). Per the germline V gene, CDR1 is SGHDT and CDR2 is YYEEEE. CDR3 length: 13 amino acids. V was shortened by 2 bases and J by 8 bases, with 10 bases between the two germline ends. CDR3: CASSFDRIEKLFF. The CDR3 nucleotides read TGTGCCAGCAGCTTTGACAGGATCGAAAAACTGTTTTTT. The whole variable domain, remainder taken from reference TRBV5-6 and TRBJ1-4, is DAGVTQSPTHLIKTRGQQVTLRCSPKSGHDTVSWYQQALGQGPQFIFQYYEEEERQRGNFPDRFSGHQFPNYSSELNVNALLLGDSALYLCASSFDRIEKLFFGSGTQLSVL.

The V and J genes are TRBV19 and TRBJ1-2; D is possibly TRBD1 (6 bases). Trimming shortened V by 6 bases and J by 8 bases, and 19 bases separated the two germline ends. Germline assignment: CDR1 LNHDA and CDR2 SQIVND (reference sequence). This CDR3 has 14 amino acids. Here the CDR3 reads CASSSTGFLGGYTF. In nucleotides, the CDR3 is TGTGCCAGTAGCAGCACAGGGTTTCTAGGGGGCTACACCTTC.

The rearrangement links TRBV9 to TRBJ1-4; D is perhaps TRBD1 (5 bases). This CDR3 has 15 amino acids. The V gene's germline CDR1 is SGDLS and CDR2 YYNGEE. The germline V and J ends were trimmed by 0 bases and 7 bases, with 13 bases remaining between them. The CDR3 loop reads CASSVGSGNSEKLFF. The CDR3 nucleotides are TGTGCCAGCAGCGTAGGGTCAGGGAACAGTGAAAAACTGTTTTTT. Looking up the rest from reference TRBV9 and TRBJ1-4 gives the full variable domain: DSGVTQTPKHLITATGQRVTLRCSPRSGDLSVYWYQQSLDQGLQFLIQYYNGEERAKGNILERFSAQQFPDLHSELNLSSLELGDSALYFCASSVGSGNSEKLFFGSGTQLSVL.

This chain links TRBV9 with TRBJ2-7; D possibly corresponds to TRBD2 (5 bases). V was trimmed by 4 bases and J by 2 bases, leaving 13 bases between them. CDR3 size: 14 residues. Germline V lookup: CDR1 SGDLS, CDR2 YYNGEE. This CDR3 is CASSQPGMAYEQYF. As DNA, the CDR3 is TGTGCCAGCAGCCAACCGGGGATGGCCTACGAGCAGTACTTC. The full variable domain, with the rest looked up from reference TRBV9 and TRBJ2-7, is DSGVTQTPKHLITATGQRVTLRCSPRSGDLSVYWYQQSLDQGLQFLIQYYNGEERAKGNILERFSAQQFPDLHSELNLSSLELGDSALYFCASSQPGMAYEQYFGPGTRLTVT.

The chain uses TRBV4-1 and TRBJ2-2, with D maybe TRBD1 (9 bases). The ends were cut back, 2 bases at V and 0 bases at J, with 16 bases in the middle. The CDR3 length is 18 residues. The germline gives CDR1 MGHRA, CDR2 YSYEKL. The chain's CDR3 is CASSQSGGTGSNTGELFF. CDR3 DNA sequence: TGCGCCAGCAGCCAATCGGGGGGGACAGGGTCGAACACCGGGGAGCTGTTTTTT.

The chain carries TRBV28 and TRBJ2-7; D is uncertain. The V and J ends lost 4 bases and 9 bases respectively, with 16 bases between them. This CDR3 has 13 residues. Germline V lookup: CDR1 MDHEN, CDR2 SYDVKM. The CDR3 DNA follows: TGTGCCAGCAGTTCAAAACTCAGGTCCCCGCAGTACTTC. Encoded protein: CASSSKLRSPQYF. Complete variable domain (other parts from reference TRBV28 and TRBJ2-7): DVKVTQSSRYLVKRTGEKVFLECVQDMDHENMFWYRQDPGLGLRLIYFSYDVKMKEKGDIPEGYSVSREKKERFSLILESASTNQTSMYLCASSSKLRSPQYFGPGTRLTVT.

Notes on this clone: This same CDR3 is encoded by further DNA sequences in the sample. V and J are TRBV5-8 and TRBJ1-3; the match to TRBD1 covers 11 bases. This CDR3 comprises 16 residues. CDR1 and CDR2 from the germline V gene are SGHTS and YDEGEE. Trimming took 4 bases from V and 1 from J; bases not matched to a gene: 4. CDR3 bases: TGTGCCAGCAGCCCCGGGACAGGGGGTTCTGGAAACACCATATATTTT. This encodes CASSPGTGGSGNTIYF. Filled out from reference TRBV5-8 and TRBJ1-3, the complete variable domain reads EAGVTQSPTHLIKTRGQQATLRCSPISGHTSVYWYQQALGLGLQFLLWYDEGEERNRGNFPPRFSGRQFPNYSSELNVNALELEDSALYLCASSPGTGGSGNTIYFGEGSWLTVV.

The chain links TRBV20-1 to TRBJ1-1; the match to TRBD1 covers 8 bases. V dropped 3 bases and J dropped 7; count of bases not matched to a gene: 1. The CDR3 loop spans 11 amino acids. In germline, CDR1 is DFQATT, CDR2 SNEGSKA (reference sequence). CDR3 sequence reads: CSARGQVEAFF. In DNA form, the CDR3 reads TGCAGTGCTAGGGGACAGGTTGAAGCTTTCTTT.

In its sample, this clone was seen once. The chain employs TRBV6-1 and TRBJ2-7; TRBD1 matches at 10 bases. Germline V CDR1 and CDR2: MNHNS, SASEGT. The CDR3 is 14 residues long. V shed 6 bases, J shed 5 bases, and the junction held 7 bases outside the gene matches. The CDR3 is CASRSRDRGNEQYF. CDR3 DNA sequence: TGTGCCAGCAGGAGCCGGGACAGGGGAAACGAGCAGTACTTC.

The chain links TRBV5-1 to TRBJ2-1; D gene uncertain. The V gene's germline CDR1 is SGHRS and CDR2 YFSETQ. The V end lost 0 bases, the J end lost 8 bases, and 12 bases lay between the germline ends. CDR3 length: 14 residues. DNA of the CDR3: TGCGCCAGCAGCTTGGCCCCACCGTCCGATGAGCAGTTCTTC. It is translated as CASSLAPPSDEQFF.

The genes are TRBV18 and TRBJ2-7; a possible D gene is TRBD1 (6 bases). CDR3 size: 14 residues. Germline CDR1 reads KGHSH; CDR2 reads LQKENI. Trimming cost V 4 bases and J 3 bases, with 13 bases left between them. Here the CDR3 reads CASSQEQGYYEQYF. CDR3 nucleotide sequence: TGTGCCAGCTCACAAGAACAGGGCTACTACGAGCAGTACTTC. Full variable domain (rest looked up from reference TRBV18 and TRBJ2-7): NAGVMQNPRHLVRRRGQEARLRCSPMKGHSHVYWYRQLPEEGLKFMVYLQKENIIDESGMPKERFSAEFPKEGPSILRIQQVVRGDSAAYFCASSQEQGYYEQYFGPGTRLTVT.

This clone was observed a single time. The chain uses TRBV19 and TRBJ1-2; perhaps TRBD1 as D (6 bases). The CDR3 spans 14 residues. Germline V CDR1 and CDR2: LNHDA, SQIVND (reference sequence). The germline V and J ends were trimmed by 8 bases and 8 bases, with 21 bases remaining between them. CDR3 residues: CASLIPGAASGYTF. CDR3 bases: TGTGCCAGTCTTATCCCAGGGGCTGCTTCCGGCTACACCTTC.